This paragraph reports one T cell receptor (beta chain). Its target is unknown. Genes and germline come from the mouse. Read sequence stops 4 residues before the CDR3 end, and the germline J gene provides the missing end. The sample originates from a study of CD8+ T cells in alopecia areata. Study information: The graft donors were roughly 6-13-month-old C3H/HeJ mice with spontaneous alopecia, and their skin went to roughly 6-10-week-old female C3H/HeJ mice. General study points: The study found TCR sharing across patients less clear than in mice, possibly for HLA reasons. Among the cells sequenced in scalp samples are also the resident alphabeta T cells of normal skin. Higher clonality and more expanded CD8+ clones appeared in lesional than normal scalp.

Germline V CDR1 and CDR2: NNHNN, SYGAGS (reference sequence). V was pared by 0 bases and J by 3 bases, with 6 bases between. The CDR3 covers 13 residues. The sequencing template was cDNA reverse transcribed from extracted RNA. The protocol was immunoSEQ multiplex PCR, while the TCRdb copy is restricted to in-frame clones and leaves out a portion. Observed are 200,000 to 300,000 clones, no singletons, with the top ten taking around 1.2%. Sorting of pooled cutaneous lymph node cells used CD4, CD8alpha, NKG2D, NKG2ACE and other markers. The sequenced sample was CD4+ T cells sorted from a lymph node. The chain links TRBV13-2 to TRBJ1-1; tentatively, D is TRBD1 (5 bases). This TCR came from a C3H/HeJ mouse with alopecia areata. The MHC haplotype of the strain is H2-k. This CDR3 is CASGDATDTEVFF. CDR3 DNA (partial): TGTGCCAGCGGTGATGCGACAGACACA.